The 7 T cell receptor beta chains presented below share a single source sample, sequenced in a study of CD8 T cells in ankylosing spondylitis. Study-wide results and caveats: A TCR beta motif of fewer than ten highly homologous variants appeared characteristic of ankylosing spondylitis blood.

These receptors' targets are unknown. MiXCR, applied by TCRdb to the 5' RACE reads, yields one record per CDR3 protein. The sample holds 750,000 to 850,000 distinct CDR3 sequences, about an eighth seen once. What was sequenced was blood, either unsorted or a sorted T cell fraction (not recorded which). These receptors were collected from a male donor with ankylosing spondylitis.

At least ten counts were recorded for this clonotype. The chain has TRBV4-3 and TRBJ1-1; the match to TRBD1 covers 9 bases. This CDR3 has 15 amino acids. The germline CDR1 and CDR2 sequences are LGHNA and YSLEER. The ends lost 0 bases at V and 7 bases at J; junction bases unmatched: 6. CDR3 residues: CASSQEYRGLGEAFF. CDR3 nucleotides: TGCGCCAGCAGCCAAGAGTACAGGGGGCTTGGTGAAGCTTTCTTT.

This clonotype was recorded at least ten times. The chain links TRBV5-1 to TRBJ1-1, with a possible D match to TRBD1 (6 bases). The CDR3 consists of 14 residues. CDR1 is SGHRS and CDR2 is YFSETQ in the germline V gene. V was pared by 6 bases and J by 1 base, with 13 bases between. Written as DNA, the CDR3 is TGCGCCAGCACCGAAAACAGGGCGAACACTGAAGCTTTCTTT. This gives the protein CASTENRANTEAFF.

The sample holds a few counts of this clonotype. At one end, the junction sequence differs from germline, possibly due to a read error. V usage is TRBV5-1 and J usage is TRBJ1-3; D is possibly TRBD1 (5 bases). This CDR3 has 15 amino acids. Germline assignment: CDR1 SGHRS and CDR2 YFSETQ. The CDR3 is CASSLGATGLASSDF. The DNA of the CDR3 is TGCGCCAGCAGCTTGGGCGCTACAGGCTTGGCGTCATCGGATTTT.

This clonotype has only a few counts. The chain recombines TRBV6-5 with TRBJ1-1; D gene ambiguous. The CDR3 runs to 17 residues. With 0 bases removed from V and 5 bases from J, the gap between germline ends came to 19 bases. Germline V gene data show CDR1 as MNHEY and CDR2 as SVGAGI. CDR3 coding DNA: TGTGCCAGCAGTTACTCCCCTCTAGGAGACGGACCAACTGAAGCTTTCTTT. As protein: CASSYSPLGDGPTEAFF.

In its sample, this clonotype was seen a few times. This rearrangement joins TRBV6-2 or TRBV6-3 to TRBJ2-5, with D possibly being TRBD1 (6 bases). The CDR3 is 15 amino acids. Germline CDR1 reads MNHEY; CDR2 reads SVGEGT. Trimming cost V 2 bases and J 4 bases, with 14 bases left between them. This CDR3 reads CASSYVGRGRETQYF. DNA for the CDR3: TGTGCCAGCAGTTACGTGGGCAGGGGCAGAGAGACCCAGTACTTC.

The table lists this clonotype with many counts. CDR3 sequence (DNA): TGTGCCACCAGCAGGACCCGGGTAGCTAACTATGGCTACACCTTC. Its translation is CATSRTRVANYGYTF. The chain links TRBV15 to TRBJ1-2; D is unresolved. The CDR3 extends over 15 amino acids. Germline CDR1 LNHNV, CDR2 YYDKDF (reference sequence). V was trimmed by 3 bases and J by 0 bases, leaving 11 bases between them.

The CDR3 nucleotides read TGCAGTGCTAGAGTTCCCGGACAGTCCTACGAGCAGTACTTC. It yields the protein CSARVPGQSYEQYF. The chain has TRBV20-1 and TRBJ2-7; D perhaps matches TRBD1 (6 bases). The CDR3 runs to 14 residues. Deletions cut 1 base from V and 1 base from J, with 11 bases between. Germline V gene data show CDR1 as DFQATT and CDR2 as SNEGSKA (reference sequence).